These T cell receptor beta chains were read from a single sample in a study of beta chain features in type 1 diabetes. Method: immunoSEQ multiplex PCR; TCRdb's copy keeps in-frame clones and lacks some. The sample shows some 330,000 clones, 11% of them seen only once. Sequences were obtained from naive CD4+ T cells from blood. The source of these receptors is a woman aged 30 to 39 in good health. Each CDR3 is given with its conserved first and last residue. The order of the fields is J gene, V gene, D gene, clone size, CDR3 protein, CDR3 DNA. The D gene is left open where the match is weak. Not all rows give a size; the values are once, few, many and, for expanded clones, a class.

j_gene: TRBJ1-2; v_gene: TRBV2; d_gene: TRBD1; abundance: .; CDR3aa: CASLWQGGGYTF; CDR3nt: TGTGCCAGCCTTTGGCAGGGGGGTGGCTACACCTTC
j_gene: TRBJ2-4; v_gene: TRBV28; d_gene: TRBD2; abundance: few; CDR3aa: CASSSTSGGLHIQYF; CDR3nt: TGTGCCAGCAGTTCGACTAGCGGGGGGTTGCACATTCAGTACTTC
j_gene: TRBJ1-5; v_gene: TRBV28; d_gene: .; abundance: few; CDR3aa: CASSRDSSNQPQHF; CDR3nt: TGTGCCAGCAGTCGGGACTCGAGCAATCAGCCCCAGCATTTT
j_gene: TRBJ1-1; v_gene: TRBV27; d_gene: .; abundance: .; CDR3aa: CASSFRRENTEAFF; CDR3nt: TGTGCCAGCAGTTTCCGGCGGGAGAACACTGAAGCTTTCTTT
j_gene: TRBJ2-2; v_gene: TRBV28; d_gene: TRBD1; abundance: few; CDR3aa: CASSSFGTDGGELFF; CDR3nt: TGTGCCAGCAGTTCCTTCGGGACAGACGGCGGGGAGCTGTTTTTT
j_gene: TRBJ2-1; v_gene: TRBV7-2; d_gene: TRBD2; abundance: .; CDR3aa: CASSLTSGSGYNEQFF; CDR3nt: TGTGCCAGCAGCCTGACTAGCGGGTCGGGGTACAATGAGCAGTTCTTC
j_gene: TRBJ2-7; v_gene: TRBV15; d_gene: TRBD2; abundance: few; CDR3aa: CATSRDLAGAHEQYF; CDR3nt: TGTGCCACCAGCAGAGATCTAGCGGGAGCCCACGAGCAGTACTTC
j_gene: TRBJ1-4; v_gene: TRBV28; d_gene: .; abundance: .; CDR3aa: CASRDWNEKLFF; CDR3nt: TGTGCCAGCAGAGACTGGAATGAAAAACTGTTTTTT
j_gene: TRBJ2-7; v_gene: TRBV7-2; d_gene: TRBD1; abundance: few; CDR3aa: CASSFGQGRYEQYF; CDR3nt: TGTGCCAGCAGCTTCGGACAGGGTCGTTACGAGCAGTACTTC
j_gene: TRBJ2-5; v_gene: TRBV18; d_gene: .; abundance: few; CDR3aa: CASSPQRGQETQYF; CDR3nt: TGTGCCAGCTCACCCCAAAGGGGCCAAGAGACCCAGTACTTC
j_gene: TRBJ2-1; v_gene: TRBV28; d_gene: .; abundance: .; CDR3aa: CASVEAAFYNEQFF; CDR3nt: TGTGCCAGCGTAGAAGCGGCGTTCTACAATGAGCAGTTCTTC
j_gene: TRBJ2-7; v_gene: TRBV6-5; d_gene: TRBD1; abundance: few; CDR3aa: CASRRGQGTYEQYF; CDR3nt: TGTGCCAGCAGAAGGGGACAGGGCACCTACGAGCAGTACTTC
j_gene: TRBJ2-7; v_gene: TRBV5-4; d_gene: TRBD2; abundance: few; CDR3aa: CASSWGGSYEQYF; CDR3nt: TGTGCCAGCAGCTGGGGGGGCTCCTACGAGCAGTACTTC
j_gene: TRBJ2-7; v_gene: TRBV9; d_gene: TRBD2; abundance: .; CDR3aa: CASSKGTSDYEQYF; CDR3nt: TGTGCCAGCAGCAAAGGGACTAGCGATTACGAGCAGTACTTC
j_gene: TRBJ2-1; v_gene: TRBV11-2; d_gene: .; abundance: few; CDR3aa: CASRGLSATEQFF; CDR3nt: TGTGCCAGCAGAGGTTTGTCAGCGACTGAGCAGTTCTTC
j_gene: TRBJ2-5; v_gene: TRBV7-2; d_gene: TRBD2; abundance: few; CDR3aa: CASSGEAGVGETQYF; CDR3nt: TGTGCCAGCAGCGGGGAAGCGGGAGTTGGGGAGACCCAGTACTTC
j_gene: TRBJ2-7; v_gene: TRBV5-4; d_gene: TRBD1; abundance: .; CDR3aa: CASSPGTGQYYEQYF; CDR3nt: TGTGCCAGCAGCCCGGGGACAGGGCAGTACTACGAGCAGTACTTC
j_gene: TRBJ2-1; v_gene: TRBV19; d_gene: .; abundance: .; CDR3aa: CASSIGSAPLYNEQFF; CDR3nt: TGTGCCAGTAGTATAGGGAGCGCTCCCCTGTACAATGAGCAGTTCTTC
j_gene: TRBJ2-6; v_gene: TRBV28; d_gene: .; abundance: .; CDR3aa: CASSPQGEDGANVLTF; CDR3nt: TGTGCCAGCAGTCCCCAAGGGGAGGATGGGGCCAACGTCCTGACTTTC
j_gene: TRBJ1-4; v_gene: TRBV9; d_gene: .; abundance: .; CDR3aa: CASSVAGRATNEKLFF; CDR3nt: TGTGCCAGCAGCGTAGCGGGCAGGGCAACTAATGAAAAACTGTTTTTT
j_gene: TRBJ2-7; v_gene: TRBV28; d_gene: TRBD1; abundance: .; CDR3aa: CASSSGQGAQQYF; CDR3nt: TGTGCCAGCAGCTCCGGACAGGGGGCGCAGCAGTACTTC
j_gene: TRBJ2-3; v_gene: TRBV28; d_gene: .; abundance: few; CDR3aa: CASSRSTDTQYF; CDR3nt: TGTGCCAGCAGTCGTAGCACAGATACGCAGTATTTT
j_gene: TRBJ2-1; v_gene: TRBV9; d_gene: TRBD2; abundance: .; CDR3aa: CASNRLALNEQFF; CDR3nt: TGTGCCAGCAATCGACTAGCTCTCAATGAGCAGTTCTTC
j_gene: TRBJ2-5; v_gene: TRBV5-6; d_gene: .; abundance: few; CDR3aa: CASSRVRGYTAQYF; CDR3nt: TGTGCCAGCAGCCGAGTAAGGGGATATACGGCCCAGTACTTC
j_gene: TRBJ2-1; v_gene: TRBV20-1; d_gene: .; abundance: .; CDR3aa: CSVGRRGEQFF; CDR3nt: TGCAGTGTGGGGCGGAGGGGTGAGCAGTTCTTC
j_gene: TRBJ2-2; v_gene: TRBV5-1; d_gene: TRBD2; abundance: .; CDR3aa: CASSHGLAGGRNTGELFF; CDR3nt: TGCGCCAGCAGCCACGGACTAGCGGGAGGGCGGAACACCGGGGAGCTGTTTTTT
j_gene: TRBJ2-7; v_gene: TRBV27; d_gene: TRBD1; abundance: .; CDR3aa: CASSLGQGDREQYF; CDR3nt: TGTGCCAGCAGTTTAGGACAGGGGGATCGCGAGCAGTACTTC
j_gene: TRBJ1-4; v_gene: TRBV15; d_gene: .; abundance: .; CDR3aa: CATSGEKLFF; CDR3nt: TGTGCCACCAGCGGCGAAAAACTGTTTTTT
j_gene: TRBJ1-2; v_gene: TRBV15; d_gene: .; abundance: .; CDR3aa: CATSPQGDYGYTF; CDR3nt: TGTGCCACCAGCCCACAGGGCGACTATGGCTACACCTTC
j_gene: TRBJ1-1; v_gene: TRBV30; d_gene: .; abundance: few; CDR3aa: CAWTNTGSAVTEAFF; CDR3nt: TGTGCCTGGACCAACACAGGGTCTGCCGTCACTGAAGCTTTCTTT
j_gene: TRBJ2-7; v_gene: TRBV4-1; d_gene: TRBD1; abundance: few; CDR3aa: CASSGPRTGTYEQYF; CDR3nt: TGCGCCAGCAGTGGCCCTAGGACAGGAACCTACGAGCAGTACTTC
j_gene: TRBJ1-2; v_gene: TRBV18; d_gene: TRBD1; abundance: few; CDR3aa: CASSPFRDRFWLRYTF; CDR3nt: TGTGCCAGCTCACCATTCCGGGACAGGTTTTGGCTTCGCTACACCTTC
j_gene: TRBJ2-7; v_gene: TRBV7-2; d_gene: TRBD1; abundance: few; CDR3aa: CASSLHQPGQGHEQYF; CDR3nt: TGTGCCAGCAGCTTACACCAGCCGGGACAGGGGCACGAGCAGTACTTC
j_gene: TRBJ2-7; v_gene: TRBV5-1; d_gene: TRBD1; abundance: .; CDR3aa: CASSERTGGEYEQYF; CDR3nt: TGCGCCAGCAGCGAACGGACAGGGGGAGAGTACGAGCAGTACTTC
j_gene: TRBJ1-5; v_gene: TRBV30; d_gene: .; abundance: .; CDR3aa: CAWSNVDSNQPQHF; CDR3nt: TGTGCCTGGAGTAACGTAGATAGCAATCAGCCCCAGCATTTT
j_gene: TRBJ2-7; v_gene: TRBV29-1; d_gene: TRBD2; abundance: .; CDR3aa: CSVYSGRKGYEQYF; CDR3nt: TGCAGCGTATACAGCGGGAGGAAGGGCTACGAGCAGTACTTC
j_gene: TRBJ2-1; v_gene: TRBV9; d_gene: .; abundance: .; CDR3aa: CASSVGGLSYNEQFF; CDR3nt: TGTGCCAGCAGCGTTGGGGGACTCTCCTACAATGAGCAGTTCTTC
j_gene: TRBJ2-1; v_gene: TRBV30; d_gene: .; abundance: .; CDR3aa: CAWSMVAADEQFF; CDR3nt: TGTGCCTGGAGTATGGTAGCTGCAGATGAGCAGTTCTTC
j_gene: TRBJ2-7; v_gene: TRBV28; d_gene: .; abundance: .; CDR3aa: CASMGWQRTSLEPYEQYF; CDR3nt: TGTGCCAGCATGGGGTGGCAGCGGACGTCTCTGGAACCCTACGAGCAGTACTTC
j_gene: TRBJ2-7; v_gene: TRBV4-3; d_gene: TRBD2; abundance: .; CDR3aa: CASSQSGREYEQYF; CDR3nt: TGCGCCAGCAGCCAAAGCGGGAGGGAGTACGAGCAGTACTTC
j_gene: TRBJ2-7; v_gene: TRBV7-9; d_gene: .; abundance: .; CDR3aa: CASSPLYSYEQYF; CDR3nt: TGTGCCAGCAGCCCCCTCTACTCCTACGAGCAGTACTTC